Each of the 22 T cell receptor beta chains below was sequenced from the same sample in a study of cytomegalovirus exposure and HLA in healthy donors. Method: immunoSEQ multiplex PCR; TCRdb's copy keeps in-frame clones and lacks some. The sample lists around 400,000 clones; approximately 90% were seen once. Sequencing used PBMCs. The receptors were sampled from a woman aged 18-30 years in good health and CMV-seronegative.

The chain carries TRBV28 and TRBJ2-1; TRBD1 might be the D (6 bases). Between the trimmed V and J ends, which lost 6 bases and 4 bases, there was a span of 16 bases. The CDR3 has 15 residues. Germline-derived CDR1 and CDR2 are MDHEN and SYDVKM. As DNA, the CDR3 is TGTGCCAGCAGCCGGGACACACGATTTTACAATGAGCAGTTCTTC. Amino acid sequence: CASSRDTRFYNEQFF.

V is TRBV5-1 and J is TRBJ2-7; D is unresolved. The germline V gene encodes CDR1 SGHRS and CDR2 YFSETQ. V shed 4 bases and J shed 2 bases, with 16 bases lying between them. CDR3 length equals 15 residues. The DNA for the CDR3 is TGCGCCAGCAGCCTAGATCGAATTCAAGCCTACGAGCAGTACTTC. Translation gives CASSLDRIQAYEQYF.

The chain combines TRBV7-9 with TRBJ2-7, with a possible D match to TRBD1 (6 bases). Trimming removed 2 bases at V and 2 bases at J, with 13 bases between. The germline gives CDR1 SEHNR, CDR2 FQNEAQ (reference sequence). The CDR3 sequence is 15 residues long. CDR3 sequence reads: CASSLSQGKTYEQYF. Written as DNA, the CDR3 is TGTGCCAGCAGCTTAAGCCAGGGGAAGACCTACGAGCAGTACTTC. The whole variable domain, filled in from reference TRBV7-9 and TRBJ2-7, reads DTGVSQNPRHKITKRGQNVTFRCDPISEHNRLYWYRQTLGQGPEFLTYFQNEAQLEKSRLLSDRFSAERPKGSFSTLEIQRTEQGDSAMYLCASSLSQGKTYEQYFGPGTRLTVT.

The CDR3 coding sequence is TGTGCCCTCGGGGGGGCCGGCAATGAGCAGTTCTTC. This translates into CALGGAGNEQFF. This sequence joins TRBV30 and TRBJ2-1, with 8 bases aligning to TRBD2. Germline V gene lookup returns CDR1 GTSNPN and CDR2 SVGIG (reference sequence). This CDR3 spans 12 amino acids. J lost 6 bases, V lost 8 bases, and 6 bases had no gene match. Complete variable domain (other parts from reference TRBV30 and TRBJ2-1): SQTIHQWPATLVQPVGSPLSLECTVEGTSNPNLYWYRQAAGRGLQLLFYSVGIGQISSEVPQNLSASRPQDRQFILSSKKLLLSDSGFYLCALGGAGNEQFFGPGTRLTVL.

The J gene is TRBJ1-1, the V gene TRBV19; TRBD1 matches 8 bases. In germline, CDR1 is LNHDA, CDR2 SQIVND (reference sequence). V lost 6 bases, J lost 2 bases, and 5 bases stayed unmatched. The CDR3 has 14 amino acids. CDR3 bases: TGTGCCAGTAGCCGACAGGGGCTAAACACTGAAGCTTTCTTT. Protein: CASSRQGLNTEAFF.

The chain joins TRBV18 to TRBJ2-5, with TRBD2 identical over 11 bases. This CDR3 has 15 amino acids. Germline CDR1 is KGHSH and CDR2 is LQKENI. V was clipped by 3 bases and J by 4 bases; unmatched bases: 4. CDR3 coding DNA: TGTGCCAGCTCACCGGGACTAGCGGTGCTAGAGACCCAGTACTTC. Translating it yields CASSPGLAVLETQYF.

V usage is TRBV7-8 and J usage is TRBJ1-1, with TRBD1 identical over 7 bases. Germline V lookup: CDR1 SGHVS, CDR2 FQNEAQ. The length of the CDR3 is 13 residues. Losses at the gene ends were 6 bases for V and 3 bases for J; bases not matched to a gene: 4. The CDR3 bases are TGTGCCAGCAGTAGGGGGCCAGACACTGAAGCTTTCTTT. It specifies CASSRGPDTEAFF.

This rearrangement joins TRBV9 to TRBJ2-5, with a possible D match to TRBD2 (6 bases). Germline assignment: CDR1 SGDLS and CDR2 YYNGEE. CDR3 length: 14 residues. The V end lost 3 bases, the J end lost 2 bases, and 11 bases lay between the germline ends. The CDR3 nucleotides are TGTGCCAGCAGCGCGGGAGTGGTGCAAGAGACCCAGTACTTC. It encodes CASSAGVVQETQYF.

In its sample, this clone was seen once. The V and J genes are TRBV6-5 and TRBJ1-3; TRBD1 might be the D (5 bases). V shed 5 bases and J shed 1 base, with 12 bases lying between them. This CDR3 is 15 amino acids long. CDR1 is MNHEY, CDR2 SVGAGI, per germline. CDR3 bases: TGTGCCAGCAGTCGACGACGGGGGTCTGGAAACACCATATATTTT. Protein: CASSRRRGSGNTIYF.

The chain combines TRBV29-1 with TRBJ2-7, with 9 bases lining up with TRBD1. The CDR3 spans 15 residues. V lost 5 bases and J lost 3; bases outside the gene matches: 11. Germline lookup yields CDR1 SQVTM and CDR2 ANQGSEA. The CDR3 is CSVRQGVGSGYEQYF. CDR3 nucleotides: TGCAGCGTTAGACAGGGGGTGGGTAGCGGCTACGAGCAGTACTTC.

This clone has just one count. V gene TRBV4-2 combines with J gene TRBJ2-4, with 7 bases lining up with TRBD1. Germline CDR1 LGHNA, CDR2 YNFKEQ. V shed 0 bases, J shed 1 base, and the junction held 9 bases outside the gene matches. The CDR3 totals 18 residues. The CDR3, as DNA: TGTGCCAGCAGCCAAGATGGGGACAGTGACTCCGCCAAAAACATTCAGTACTTC. Residues: CASSQDGDSDSAKNIQYF.

The J gene is TRBJ1-5, the V gene TRBV4-2, with 8 nucleotides matching TRBD1. The V and J ends lost 4 bases and 3 bases, in that order; junction bases with no gene match: 8. CDR1 and CDR2 from the germline V gene are LGHNA and YNFKEQ. The CDR3 sequence is 16 residues long. The CDR3 DNA is TGTGCCAGCAGCCGGGTCCAGGGGGCTGTCAATCAGCCCCAGCATTTT. Protein: CASSRVQGAVNQPQHF.

V gene TRBV25-1 combines with J gene TRBJ2-1, with D uncertain. The CDR3 runs to 12 residues. Trimming stripped 4 bases from V and 5 bases from J, with 6 bases between. Per the germline V gene, CDR1 is MGHDK and CDR2 is SYGVNS. The CDR3 DNA is TGTGCCAGCAGTGTCCTTAACAATGAGCAGTTCTTC. Encoded protein: CASSVLNNEQFF. Supplemented by reference TRBV25-1 and TRBJ2-1, the full variable domain reads EADIYQTPRYLVIGTGKKITLECSQTMGHDKMYWYQQDPGMELHLIHYSYGVNSTEKGDLSSESTVSRIRTEHFPLTLESARPSHTSQYLCASSVLNNEQFFGPGTRLTVL.

This clone was counted between two and nine times. This rearrangement joins TRBV2 to TRBJ1-2; no reliable D call. CDR1 and CDR2 (germline): SNHLY, FYNNEI. Trimming removed 10 bases at V and 2 bases at J, with 20 bases between. CDR3 length equals 15 residues. In DNA form, the CDR3 reads TGTGCCACCTCCGGTAGTCGGCAGGAAAACTATGGCTACACCTTC. This sequence encodes CATSGSRQENYGYTF. The whole variable domain, remainder taken from reference TRBV2 and TRBJ1-2, is EPEVTQTPSHQVTQMGQEVILRCVPISNHLYFYWYRQILGQKVEFLVSFYNNEISEKSEIFDDQFSVERPDGSNFTLKIRSTKLEDSAMYFCATSGSRQENYGYTFGSGTRLTVV.

The rearrangement joins TRBV7-6 to TRBJ1-4; tentative D call: TRBD1 (5 bases). CDR3 length equals 14 residues. Germline assignment: CDR1 SGHVS and CDR2 FNYEAQ. Trimming left V 0 bases short and J 8 bases short, with 10 bases between. The CDR3 reads CASSLALGGEKLFF. The CDR3 region has the DNA TGTGCCAGCAGCTTAGCCCTGGGGGGGGAAAAACTGTTTTTT. The full variable domain, with the rest looked up from reference TRBV7-6 and TRBJ1-4, is GAGVSQSPRYKVTKRGQDVALRCDPISGHVSLYWYRQALGQGPEFLTYFNYEAQQDKSGLPNDRFSAERPEGSISTLTIQRTEQRDSAMYRCASSLALGGEKLFFGSGTQLSVL.

The chain has TRBV5-6 and TRBJ2-7; D is possibly TRBD2 (5 bases). Trimming stripped 4 bases from V and 6 bases from J, with 14 bases between. Germline loops: CDR1 SGHDT, CDR2 YYEEEE. CDR3 length: 13 amino acids. CDR3 sequence reads: CASSLAYVVEQYF. DNA for the CDR3: TGTGCCAGCAGCCTAGCATATGTGGTCGAGCAGTACTTC.

The chain recombines TRBV19 with TRBJ2-1; a possible D gene is TRBD1 (6 bases). This CDR3 comprises 15 residues. Germline assignment: CDR1 LNHDA and CDR2 SQIVND (reference sequence). V shed 5 bases and J shed 6 bases, with 17 bases lying between them. As DNA, the CDR3 is TGTGCCAGTAGTTCTACAGGGCTGAGCGGCAATGAGCAGTTCTTC. Amino acid sequence: CASSSTGLSGNEQFF. Supplemented by reference TRBV19 and TRBJ2-1, the full variable domain reads DGGITQSPKYLFRKEGQNVTLSCEQNLNHDAMYWYRQDPGQGLRLIYYSQIVNDFQKGDIAEGYSVSREKKESFPLTVTSAQKNPTAFYLCASSSTGLSGNEQFFGPGTRLTVL.

This chain joins TRBV27 and TRBJ2-1; the match to TRBD2 covers 9 bases. The trim removed 3 bases at V and 8 bases at J, leaving 5 bases unmatched. The CDR3 loop spans 14 amino acids. Germline V CDR1 and CDR2: MNHEY, SMNVEV (reference sequence). DNA of the CDR3: TGTGCCAGCAGTTTTGGCGGGAGGGCTTATGAGCAGTTCTTC. Translating gives CASSFGGRAYEQFF.

This rearrangement joins TRBV7-2 to TRBJ2-1; D might be TRBD2 (6 bases). CDR1 is SGHTA and CDR2 is FQGNSA in the germline V gene. Trimming stripped 5 bases from V and 8 bases from J, with 16 bases between. The CDR3 length is 14 residues. CDR3 residues: CASSKGLPGDEQFF. CDR3 sequence (DNA): TGTGCCAGCAGCAAGGGACTTCCGGGGGATGAGCAGTTCTTC.

The V and J genes are TRBV4-1 and TRBJ2-7; TRBD1 is a possible D gene (5 bases). CDR3 length equals 15 residues. Germline V gives CDR1 MGHRA, CDR2 YSYEKL. Trimming removed 2 bases from V and 3 bases from J, with 14 bases in between. The CDR3, as DNA: TGCGCCAGCAGCCAATTCGTCCAGGGCCACTACGAGCAGTACTTC. Its protein is CASSQFVQGHYEQYF.

The J gene is TRBJ1-4, the V gene TRBV5-1, with 8 bases aligning to TRBD1. Germline V CDR1 and CDR2: SGHRS, YFSETQ. Trimming removed 4 bases from V and 0 bases from J; junction bases left unmatched: 5. The CDR3 sequence is 16 residues long. This chain's CDR3 is CASSNGQGATNEKLFF. CDR3 coding DNA: TGCGCCAGCAGCAATGGACAGGGAGCAACTAATGAAAAACTGTTTTTT.

The V call is TRBV28, the J call TRBJ2-5, with TRBD2 identical over 16 bases. J was trimmed by 0 bases and V by 3 bases; bases with no gene match: 10. Germline V gene lookup returns CDR1 MDHEN and CDR2 SYDVKM. CDR3 length: 20 residues. CDR3 nucleotide sequence: TGTGCCAGCAGTTTGCATCTGGGGACTAGCGGGAGGGAGTACCAAGAGACCCAGTACTTC. It encodes CASSLHLGTSGREYQETQYF.